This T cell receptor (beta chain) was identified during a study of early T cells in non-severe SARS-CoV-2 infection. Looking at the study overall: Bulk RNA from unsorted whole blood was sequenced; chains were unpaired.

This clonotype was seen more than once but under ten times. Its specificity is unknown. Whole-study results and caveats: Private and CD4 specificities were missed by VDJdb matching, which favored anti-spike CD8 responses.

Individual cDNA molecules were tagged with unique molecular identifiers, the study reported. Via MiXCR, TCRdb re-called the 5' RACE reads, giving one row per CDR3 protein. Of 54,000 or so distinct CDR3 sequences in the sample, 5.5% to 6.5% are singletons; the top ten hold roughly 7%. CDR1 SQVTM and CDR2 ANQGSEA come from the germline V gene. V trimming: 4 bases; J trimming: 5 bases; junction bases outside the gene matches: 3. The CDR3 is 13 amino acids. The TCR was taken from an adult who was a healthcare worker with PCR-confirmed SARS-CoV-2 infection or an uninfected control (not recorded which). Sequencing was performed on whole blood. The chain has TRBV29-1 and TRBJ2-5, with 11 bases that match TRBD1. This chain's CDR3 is CSVVGTGGETQYF. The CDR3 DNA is TGCAGCGTTGTCGGGACAGGGGGGGAGACCCAGTACTTC.